This T cell receptor (beta chain) came from a study of response to subunit inactivated influenza vaccine. Overall study findings and caveats: It was the authors' suggestion that each seasonal influenza vaccination recruits few new T cells.

TCRdb independently ran MiXCR on the RT-PCR reads; one entry per CDR3 protein. The data show about 540,000 distinct CDR3 sequences, 13% to 15% seen once. About this clonotype: Its target is unknown.

There are 13 residues in the CDR3. CDR1 and CDR2 from the germline V gene are SGHAT and FQNNGV. V was cut by 2 bases and J by 9 bases, with 11 bases left in between. The receptor comes from a man over 45 who received an inactivated influenza vaccine. Specimen: PBMCs from blood, collected 12 days after vaccination. The chain employs TRBV11-2 and TRBJ2-1, with a weak D call TRBD1 (5 bases). Here the CDR3 DNA reads TGTGCCAGCAGCTTATCAGCAGGGCTTGAGCAGTTCTTC. It encodes CASSLSAGLEQFF.